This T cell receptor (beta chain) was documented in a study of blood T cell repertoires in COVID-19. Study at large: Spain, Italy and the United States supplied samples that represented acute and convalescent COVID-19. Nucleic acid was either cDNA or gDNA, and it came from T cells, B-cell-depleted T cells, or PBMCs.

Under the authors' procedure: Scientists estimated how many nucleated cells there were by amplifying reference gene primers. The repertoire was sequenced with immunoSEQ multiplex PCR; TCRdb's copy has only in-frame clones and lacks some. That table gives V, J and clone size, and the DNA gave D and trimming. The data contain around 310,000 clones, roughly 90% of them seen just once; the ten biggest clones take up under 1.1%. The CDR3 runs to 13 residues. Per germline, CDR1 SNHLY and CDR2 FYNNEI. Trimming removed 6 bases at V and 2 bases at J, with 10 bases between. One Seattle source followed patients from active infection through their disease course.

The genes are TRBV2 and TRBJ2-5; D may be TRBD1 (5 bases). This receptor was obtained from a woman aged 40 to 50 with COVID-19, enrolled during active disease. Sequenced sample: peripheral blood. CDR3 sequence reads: CASSIDRQETQYF. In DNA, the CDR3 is TGTGCCAGCAGCATCGACAGACAAGAGACCCAGTACTTC.